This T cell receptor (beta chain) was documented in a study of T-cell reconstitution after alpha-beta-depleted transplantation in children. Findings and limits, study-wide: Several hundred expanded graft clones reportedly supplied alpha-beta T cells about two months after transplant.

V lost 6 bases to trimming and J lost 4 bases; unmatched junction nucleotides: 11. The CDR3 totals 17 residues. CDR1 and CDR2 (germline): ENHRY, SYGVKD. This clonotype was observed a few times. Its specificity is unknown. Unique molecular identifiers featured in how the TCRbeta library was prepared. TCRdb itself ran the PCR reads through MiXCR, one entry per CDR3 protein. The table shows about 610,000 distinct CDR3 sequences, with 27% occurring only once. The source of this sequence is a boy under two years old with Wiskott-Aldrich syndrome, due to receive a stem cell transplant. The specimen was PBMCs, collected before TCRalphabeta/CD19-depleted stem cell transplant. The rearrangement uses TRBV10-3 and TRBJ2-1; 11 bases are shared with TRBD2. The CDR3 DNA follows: TGTGCCATCAGCGACCTTACGACTAGCGGGATTTACAATGAGCAGTTCTTC. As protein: CAISDLTTSGIYNEQFF.